One sample yielded the 3 T cell receptor beta chains listed below, sequenced in a study of T cells in Graves' hyperthyroidism and ophthalmopathy (dated 2019 in TCRdb). Receptor amplification or capture employed multiplex PCR. Instrument on record: Illumina HiSeq 2000. The TCR beta CDR3 regions were amplified from RNA transcripts. For the first round of RT-PCR on the TCR CDR3, the HTBI primer set was used together with the Qiagen OneStep RT-PCR kit. The public reads were run again by TCRdb, first through fastp at Q25 and then through MiXCR, and only productive beta chains were kept. Every CDR3 protein is listed once, alongside the most common genes and DNA of its rows. Counted in this sample were about 380,000 distinct CDR3 sequences; 13% of them appeared once. Together, the top ten hold around 21% of the sample. The sequencing input was blood. Receptor source: a man aged 25 to 40 with Graves' hyperthyroidism that later progressed to Graves' ophthalmopathy.

The chain links TRBV27 to TRBJ1-4; D is undetermined. This CDR3 contains 13 residues. The V end was cut by 6 bases, the J end by 4 bases, with 9 bases between. CDR1 and CDR2 (germline): MNHEY, SMNVEV (reference sequence). CDR3 nucleotide sequence: TGTGCCAGCAGCCGAAAAGATAATGAAAAACTGTTTTTT. This translates into CASSRKDNEKLFF.

This clonotype appeared many times. This chain connects TRBV20-1 to TRBJ2-1; no definite D call. V was shortened by 6 bases and J by 5 bases, with 5 bases between the two germline ends. Germline assignment: CDR1 DFQATT and CDR2 SNEGSKA (reference sequence). This CDR3 contains 10 residues. In DNA, the CDR3 is TGCAGTGCAAAGAACAATGAGCAGTTCTTC. Its translation is CSAKNNEQFF.

On this clonotype: The CDR3 end shows no conserved phenylalanine or tryptophan, and so a read error is likely. It is unclear where the CDR3 begins or ends on the DNA, so no DNA is shown, and the CDR3 is as TCRdb lists it. The V and J genes are TRBV18 and TRBJ1-5; the table names TRBD1, a call not compared with the DNA. The CDR3 sequence runs 13 residues, both termini included. Germline V gene sequence: CDR1 KGHSH, CDR2 LQKENI. This chain's CDR3 is CASSQGANQPQHL.